This section outlines one TCR beta chain sequence together with its context. Its antigen is still unknown. V was shortened by 2 bases and J by 0 bases, with 32 bases between the two germline ends. The CDR3 is made up of 23 amino acids. The data originate from a study of cytomegalovirus exposure and HLA in healthy donors. General study results and limits: Investigators reported 150 to 200 TCR beta chains as tied to cytomegalovirus. Reportedly, cytomegalovirus status was diagnosed with high sensitivity and specificity. A few of the chains that were CMV-associated were confirmed in vitro to be specific for CMV antigens.

Separate from the 666-subject first cohort was the approximately 120-subject validation cohort, to which the donors belonged. Using immunoSEQ multiplex PCR, the repertoire was profiled, and TCRdb retains in-frame clones only, with some absent. The profile shows around 160,000 clones, around nine tenths of them singletons. The source material was PBMCs. The receptor comes from a man younger than 30 in good health and CMV-seronegative. This chain links TRBV23-1 with TRBJ2-1; TRBD2 is a possible D gene (6 bases). TRBV23-1 has ORF status, its function being uncertain. The CDR3: CASSQMVALRVTSPSRSYNEQFF. Here the CDR3 DNA reads TGCGCCAGCAGTCAAATGGTCGCTCTTAGGGTGACTAGTCCCTCGCGCTCCTACAATGAGCAGTTCTTC.